This T cell receptor (beta chain) emerged from a study of cytomegalovirus exposure and HLA in healthy donors. Points from the study as a whole: In a later analysis, approximately 15,000 TCR beta sequences were associated with HLA alleles at 0.05 false discovery rate. CMV serostatus was the only immune exposure information that was available.

60 Vbeta and 13 Jbeta primers were used in PCR. The assay was immunoSEQ multiplex PCR, and TCRdb's table has in-frame clones only and misses some. The repertoire includes about 140,000 clones, approximately 10% of them detected once, and roughly 7% sits in the top ten. This clone has a handful of counts. Antigen specificity is unknown. Germline V gene sequence: CDR1 SGHTA, CDR2 FQGNSA. The length of the CDR3 is 14 residues. V lost 5 bases to trimming and J lost 2 bases; unmatched junction nucleotides: 2. Each donor was healthy, and each was a bone marrow donor. The chain combines TRBV7-2 with TRBJ1-3; 8 bases map to TRBD1. Sequenced input: PBMCs. The sequence was obtained from a woman aged 40-49 years in good health and CMV-seropositive. The CDR3 DNA follows: TGTGCCAGCAGCATACAGGGGGCTGGAAACACCATATATTTT. Its translation: CASSIQGAGNTIYF.